The present T cell receptor beta chain was sequenced within a study of cytomegalovirus exposure and HLA in healthy donors. Germline values: CDR1 ENHRY, CDR2 SYGVKD. This CDR3 region has 15 residues. Trimming left V 6 bases short and J 5 bases short, with 19 bases between. The study, taken as a whole, reports: A list of 150 to 200 TCR beta chains associated with cytomegalovirus was given. According to a subsequent analysis, TCR clusters from the first cohort were inclined to appear together in the 120 validation repertoires. Researchers reported that a few CMV-associated chains were confirmed in vitro as CMV antigen-specific.

The protocol was immunoSEQ multiplex PCR, while the TCRdb copy is restricted to in-frame clones and leaves out a portion. This table holds over 60,000 clones, about 95% found once. About this clone itself: As yet, its antigen is unknown.

Donors were drawn from the approximately 120-subject validation cohort, separate from the roughly 700-subject first cohort. The sample taken for sequencing was PBMCs. The sequence was obtained from a young man in good health and CMV-seronegative. V is TRBV10-3 and J is TRBJ2-5; D perhaps matches TRBD2 (5 bases). CDR3 sequence reads: CAIRVGLPPAETQYF. The CDR3 DNA reads as TGTGCCATCAGGGTCGGACTGCCGCCGGCCGAGACCCAGTACTTC.